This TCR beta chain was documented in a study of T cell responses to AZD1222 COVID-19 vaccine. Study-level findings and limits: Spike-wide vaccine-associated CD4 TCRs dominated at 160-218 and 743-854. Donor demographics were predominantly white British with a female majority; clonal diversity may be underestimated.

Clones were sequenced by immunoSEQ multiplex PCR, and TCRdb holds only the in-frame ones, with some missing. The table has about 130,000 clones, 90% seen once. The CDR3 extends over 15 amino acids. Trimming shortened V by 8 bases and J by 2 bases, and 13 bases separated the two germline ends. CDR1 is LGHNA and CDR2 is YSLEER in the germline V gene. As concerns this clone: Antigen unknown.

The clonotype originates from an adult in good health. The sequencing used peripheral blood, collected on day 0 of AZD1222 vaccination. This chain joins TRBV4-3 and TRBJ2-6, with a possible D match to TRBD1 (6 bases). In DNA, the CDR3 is TGCGCCAGCGGCGAACCAGGGGCTGGGGCCAACGTCCTGACTTTC. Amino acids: CASGEPGAGANVLTF.